The clone carrying this TCR beta chain was found many times. What it recognizes is unknown. Germline V CDR1 and CDR2: SNHLY, FYNNEI. The CDR3 is 13 residues long. The V and J ends lost 4 bases and 2 bases respectively, with 6 bases between them. According to the study, TCR beta libraries were built with iRepertoire HTBI primers and CDR3-region Arm-PCR. Original handling: Identified across the samples were some 67 TRBV segments and around 14 TRBJ segments. TCRdb re-analysed the multiplex PCR reads in MiXCR, keeping a single row per CDR3 protein. The V and J calls were not made by the authors but by TCRdb's processing. The sample lists around 250,000 distinct CDR3 sequences; 20% were seen once. The sample comes from a study of regulatory T cells in long-lasting Graves disease. Study results and limitations: TRBV28, TRBJ1-2 and TRBJ2-5 emerged as the favored segments in persistent disease. TCR diversity was lower in persistent than newly diagnosed Graves' disease.

Time point given: newly diagnosed GD, antithyroid drugs for less than 3 months. From RNA extracted from PBMCs, the TCR library was made. The receptor was derived from a female donor with Graves disease. The sample in question was peripheral blood mononuclear cells (PBMCs), obtained at new diagnosis, from a patient treated with antithyroid drugs. This chain links TRBV2 with TRBJ1-5; D gene uncertain. CDR3 in amino acids: CASSVPGNQPQHF. CDR3 DNA sequence: TGTGCCAGCAGTGTCCCTGGCAATCAGCCCCAGCATTTT. Complete variable domain (other parts from reference TRBV2 and TRBJ1-5): EPEVTQTPSHQVTQMGQEVILRCVPISNHLYFYWYRQILGQKVEFLVSFYNNEISEKSEIFDDQFSVERPDGSNFTLKIRSTKLEDSAMYFCASSVPGNQPQHFGDGTRLSIL.